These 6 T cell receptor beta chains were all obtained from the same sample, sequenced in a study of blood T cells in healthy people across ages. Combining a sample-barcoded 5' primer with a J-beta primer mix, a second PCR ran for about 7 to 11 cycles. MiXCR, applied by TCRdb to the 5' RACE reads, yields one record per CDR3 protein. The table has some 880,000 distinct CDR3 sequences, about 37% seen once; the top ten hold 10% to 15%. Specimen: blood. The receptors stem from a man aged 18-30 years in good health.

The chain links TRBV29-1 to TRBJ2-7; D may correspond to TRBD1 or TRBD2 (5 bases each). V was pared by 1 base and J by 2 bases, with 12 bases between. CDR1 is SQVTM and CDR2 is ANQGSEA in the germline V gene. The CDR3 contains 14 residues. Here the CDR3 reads CSVEAGPGPYEQYF. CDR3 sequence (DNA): TGCAGCGTTGAAGCGGGGCCGGGACCCTACGAGCAGTACTTC.

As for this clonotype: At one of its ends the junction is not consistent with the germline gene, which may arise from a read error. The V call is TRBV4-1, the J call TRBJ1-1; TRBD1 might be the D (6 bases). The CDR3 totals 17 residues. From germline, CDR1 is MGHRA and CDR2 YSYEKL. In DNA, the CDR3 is TGCGTCAGCAGCCATGCTCTAGGGGGGGAACGAGACACTGAAGCTTTCTTT. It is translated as CVSSHALGGERDTEAFF.

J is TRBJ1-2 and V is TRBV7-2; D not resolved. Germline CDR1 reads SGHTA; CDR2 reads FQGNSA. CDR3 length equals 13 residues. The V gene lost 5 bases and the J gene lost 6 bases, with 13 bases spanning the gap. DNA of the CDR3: TGTGCCAGCAGCGTAGGAGATGGGGATGGCTACACCTTC. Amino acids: CASSVGDGDGYTF.

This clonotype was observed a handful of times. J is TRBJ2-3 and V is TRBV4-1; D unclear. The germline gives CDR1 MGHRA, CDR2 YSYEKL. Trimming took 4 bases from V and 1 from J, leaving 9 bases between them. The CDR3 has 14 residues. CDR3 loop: CASSRQQGTDTQYF. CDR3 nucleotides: TGCGCCAGCAGCCGCCAGCAAGGCACAGATACGCAGTATTTT.

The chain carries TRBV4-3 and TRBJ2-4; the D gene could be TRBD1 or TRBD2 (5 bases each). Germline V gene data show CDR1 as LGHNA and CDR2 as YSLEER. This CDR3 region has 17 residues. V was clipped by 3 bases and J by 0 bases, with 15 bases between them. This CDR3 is CASSHIGAEGAKNIQYF. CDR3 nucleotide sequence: TGCGCCAGCAGCCACATAGGGGCAGAGGGAGCCAAAAACATTCAGTACTTC.

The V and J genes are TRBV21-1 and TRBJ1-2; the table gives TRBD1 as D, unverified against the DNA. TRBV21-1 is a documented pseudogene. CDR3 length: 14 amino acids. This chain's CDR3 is CASSPRGGSLGYTF. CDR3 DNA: TGTGCCAGCAGCCCTAGAGGGGGTTCTTTAGGCTACACCTTC.